Below, 2 T cell receptor beta chains from the same sample are listed, as sequenced in a study of T cell repertoires in cytomegalovirus infection (dated by TCRdb to the late 2010s). TCRdb records Illumina HiSeq 1500 as the sequencer. TCRdb's own reprocessing of the public reads used fastp at Q25 and MiXCR and kept productive beta chains. Every entry covers one CDR3 protein and lists the most common genes and DNA from its rows. The sample records around 900,000 distinct CDR3 sequences, less than 40% of which are singletons. Over 13% of the sample belongs to the ten largest clones. These receptors have no known antigen. The sample's treatment or condition label, in plain terms: in vitro stimulation with specific CMV peptide epitopes to enrich CMV-specific T cells. Source: cultured CD8+ T cells from PBMCs, taken from culture after CMV antigen stimulation. The receptors derive from a human donor in good health (CMV status not recorded). Some clones in this sample may be carry-over from other donors' samples.

The V gene is TRBV20-1, the J gene TRBJ2-1; a possible D gene is TRBD2 (6 bases). Per the germline V gene, CDR1 is DFQATT and CDR2 is SNEGSKA (reference sequence). CDR3 size: 12 residues. The V and J ends lost 2 bases and 9 bases respectively, with 11 bases between them. The CDR3 is CSARLARPEQFF. The CDR3 nucleotides are TGCAGTGCTAGACTAGCGAGGCCTGAGCAGTTCTTC.

The J gene is TRBJ2-2, the V gene TRBV10-3; D not resolved. This CDR3 has 14 residues. V lost 0 bases to trimming and J lost 6 bases, with 8 bases between them. Germline lookup yields CDR1 ENHRY and CDR2 SYGVKD. CDR3 region: CAISESGSPGELFF. The CDR3 DNA reads TGTGCCATCAGTGAGTCGGGGTCGCCCGGGGAGCTGTTTTTT.